The rows below give T cell receptor beta chains drawn from one sample of a study of blood T cell repertoires in COVID-19. Here immunoSEQ multiplex PCR was the method, and the copy in TCRdb shows in-frame clones only, minus some. The sample has about 100,000 clones, approximately 91% seen once. Specimen: peripheral blood. All receptors come from a man aged 50 to 60 with active COVID-19. CDR3s include the opening cysteine and the closing phenylalanine or tryptophan. The order of the fields is CDR3 protein, CDR3 DNA, clone size, CDR3 length, V gene, J gene, D gene. A D gene is named only where the DNA matches it firmly. For some rows the clone size is stated as once, few or many, or as a class when expanded; others skip it.

CDR3aa: CASSLGTGSTGELFF; CDR3nt: TGTGCCAGCAGCCTAGGGACAGGGAGTACCGGGGAGCTGTTTTTT; abundance: NA; len: 15; v_gene: TRBV7-7; j_gene: TRBJ2-2; d_gene: TRBD1
CDR3aa: CASSLRGGSETQYF; CDR3nt: TGTGCCAGCAGCCTGCGGGGAGGCTCAGAGACCCAGTACTTC; abundance: NA; len: 14; v_gene: TRBV7-7; j_gene: TRBJ2-5; d_gene: NA
CDR3aa: CASSLKPGATNYGYTF; CDR3nt: TGTGCCAGCAGCTTGAAACCGGGAGCTACTAACTATGGCTACACCTTC; abundance: NA; len: 16; v_gene: TRBV7-2; j_gene: TRBJ1-2; d_gene: NA
CDR3aa: CASSQALGGRANVLTF; CDR3nt: TGTGCCAGCAGCCAAGCTCTGGGAGGGAGGGCCAACGTCCTGACTTTC; abundance: NA; len: 16; v_gene: TRBV3-1/TRBV3-2; j_gene: TRBJ2-6; d_gene: TRBD2
CDR3aa: CATSDGREGAYGYTF; CDR3nt: TGTGCCACCAGTGATGGGCGCGAGGGAGCCTATGGCTACACCTTC; abundance: NA; len: 15; v_gene: TRBV24-1; j_gene: TRBJ1-2; d_gene: NA
CDR3aa: CASRTQGAPLHF; CDR3nt: TGTGCCAGCAGAACACAGGGAGCACCCCTCCACTTT; abundance: NA; len: 12; v_gene: TRBV12-3/TRBV12-4; j_gene: TRBJ1-6; d_gene: NA
CDR3aa: CASSSQNSGNTIYF; CDR3nt: TGTGCCAGCAGCTCGCAGAACTCTGGAAACACCATATATTTT; abundance: NA; len: 14; v_gene: TRBV5-4; j_gene: TRBJ1-3; d_gene: NA
CDR3aa: CASSPFGDAYNEQFF; CDR3nt: TGCGCCAGCAGCCCCTTCGGGGATGCCTACAATGAGCAGTTCTTC; abundance: NA; len: 15; v_gene: TRBV5-1; j_gene: TRBJ2-1; d_gene: NA
CDR3aa: CASSPGQGGLSTEAFF; CDR3nt: TGCGCCAGCAGCCCTGGACAGGGCGGCTTAAGCACTGAAGCTTTCTTT; abundance: NA; len: 16; v_gene: TRBV4-1; j_gene: TRBJ1-1; d_gene: TRBD1
CDR3aa: CSARTGRAGELFF; CDR3nt: TGCAGCGCCCGGACAGGGAGGGCCGGGGAGCTGTTTTTT; abundance: once; len: 13; v_gene: TRBV29-1; j_gene: TRBJ2-2; d_gene: NA
CDR3aa: CATAPGGGYEQFF; CDR3nt: TGTGCCACTGCGCCCGGGGGGGGGTACGAGCAGTTCTTC; abundance: once; len: 13; v_gene: TRBV5-4; j_gene: TRBJ2-1; d_gene: TRBD2
CDR3aa: CASSYTGNFF; CDR3nt: TGTGCCAGCAGTTACACAGGGAACTTCTTC; abundance: NA; len: 10; v_gene: TRBV6-7; j_gene: TRBJ1-2; d_gene: NA
CDR3aa: CASSTVGLAGGQNEQFF; CDR3nt: TGTGCCAGCAGCACAGTTGGACTAGCGGGAGGGCAGAATGAGCAGTTCTTC; abundance: NA; len: 17; v_gene: TRBV13; j_gene: TRBJ2-1; d_gene: TRBD2
CDR3aa: CASSHVGTSGVSTNEQFF; CDR3nt: TGTGCCAGCAGTCATGTAGGGACTAGCGGGGTCAGTACCAATGAGCAGTTCTTC; abundance: NA; len: 18; v_gene: TRBV27; j_gene: TRBJ2-1; d_gene: TRBD2
CDR3aa: CASSALAGVSYNEQFF; CDR3nt: TGTGCCAGCAGCGCGTTAGCGGGAGTATCCTACAATGAGCAGTTCTTC; abundance: NA; len: 16; v_gene: TRBV7-8; j_gene: TRBJ2-1; d_gene: TRBD2
CDR3aa: CASSRFAGGPSYNEQFF; CDR3nt: TGCGCCAGCAGTCGGTTTGCGGGAGGGCCCTCCTACAATGAGCAGTTCTTC; abundance: NA; len: 17; v_gene: TRBV10-1; j_gene: TRBJ2-1; d_gene: TRBD2
CDR3aa: CATSRGFRESSYNEQFF; CDR3nt: TGTGCCACCAGCAGAGGATTTCGGGAGTCATCCTACAATGAGCAGTTCTTC; abundance: NA; len: 17; v_gene: TRBV15; j_gene: TRBJ2-1; d_gene: NA
CDR3aa: CASSLDSFNYGYTF; CDR3nt: TGTGCCAGCAGCTTAGACAGTTTTAACTATGGCTACACCTTC; abundance: NA; len: 14; v_gene: TRBV11-1; j_gene: TRBJ1-2; d_gene: NA
CDR3aa: CASSVPGHRAEGYTF; CDR3nt: TGTGCCAGTAGTGTTCCGGGACACAGGGCAGAGGGCTACACCTTC; abundance: NA; len: 15; v_gene: TRBV19; j_gene: TRBJ1-2; d_gene: NA
CDR3aa: CASTSRATIYEQYF; CDR3nt: TGTGCCAGCACGTCGCGGGCCACCATCTACGAGCAGTACTTC; abundance: NA; len: 14; v_gene: TRBV6-5; j_gene: TRBJ2-7; d_gene: NA
CDR3aa: CASSELAGGAGNQPQHF; CDR3nt: TGTGCCAGCAGTGAATTGGCAGGGGGCGCGGGCAATCAGCCCCAGCATTTT; abundance: NA; len: 17; v_gene: TRBV6-1; j_gene: TRBJ1-5; d_gene: TRBD1
CDR3aa: CASSLGGTSGTDEQFF; CDR3nt: TGCGCCAGCAGCTTGGGGGGGACTAGCGGGACCGATGAGCAGTTCTTC; abundance: NA; len: 16; v_gene: TRBV5-1; j_gene: TRBJ2-1; d_gene: TRBD2
CDR3aa: CASMRDRVNTEAFF; CDR3nt: TGTGCCAGCATGAGGGACAGGGTGAACACTGAAGCTTTCTTT; abundance: NA; len: 14; v_gene: TRBV6-5; j_gene: TRBJ1-1; d_gene: TRBD1
CDR3aa: CASSLAGQGPGIF; CDR3nt: TGTGCCAGCAGCTTGGCCGGACAGGGGCCCGGGATCTTC; abundance: NA; len: 13; v_gene: TRBV5-4; j_gene: TRBJ2-1; d_gene: TRBD1
CDR3aa: CASSQGLQVTSTDTQYF; CDR3nt: TGTGCCAGCAGCCAAGGTTTGCAGGTTACTAGCACAGATACGCAGTATTTT; abundance: NA; len: 17; v_gene: TRBV3-1/TRBV3-2; j_gene: TRBJ2-3; d_gene: NA
CDR3aa: CASRRPDKMDGYTF; CDR3nt: TGTGCCAGCAGGAGACCGGACAAAATGGATGGCTACACCTTC; abundance: NA; len: 14; v_gene: TRBV5-6; j_gene: TRBJ1-2; d_gene: NA
CDR3aa: CASRSEGQGTDTQYF; CDR3nt: TGCGCCAGCAGAAGTGAAGGACAGGGTACAGATACGCAGTATTTT; abundance: once; len: 15; v_gene: TRBV5-1; j_gene: TRBJ2-3; d_gene: TRBD1